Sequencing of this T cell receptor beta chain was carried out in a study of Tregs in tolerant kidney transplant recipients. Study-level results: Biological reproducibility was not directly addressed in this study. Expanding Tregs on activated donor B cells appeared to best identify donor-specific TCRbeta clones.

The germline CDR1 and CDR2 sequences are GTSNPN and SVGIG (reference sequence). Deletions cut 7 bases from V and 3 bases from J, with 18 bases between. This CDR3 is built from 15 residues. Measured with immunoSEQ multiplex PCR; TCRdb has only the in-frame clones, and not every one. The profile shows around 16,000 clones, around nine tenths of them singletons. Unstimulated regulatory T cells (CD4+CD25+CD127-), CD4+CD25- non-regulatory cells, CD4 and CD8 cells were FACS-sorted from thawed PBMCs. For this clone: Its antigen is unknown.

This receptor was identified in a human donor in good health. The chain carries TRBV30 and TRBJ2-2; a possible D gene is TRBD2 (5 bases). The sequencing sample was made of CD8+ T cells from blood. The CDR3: CAFFGAEGHTGELFF. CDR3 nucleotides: TGTGCCTTTTTTGGAGCGGAAGGCCACACCGGGGAGCTGTTTTTT.